Shown below are 9 T cell receptor beta chains from a single sample sequenced in a study of Ad26.COV2.S vaccination and SARS-CoV-2 variants. Data came from immunoSEQ multiplex PCR; TCRdb stores just in-frame clones and leaves some out. The repertoire holds about 420,000 clones, roughly 88% seen once, with about 4% in the top ten. Treatment described: around 19 received Ad26.COV2.S at low or high dose, single or two shots; several received placebo; per-sample allocation not given. The samples date from day 63 after the first vaccine or placebo injection. The source was peripheral blood, collected in a trial of Ad26.COV2.S vaccine versus placebo. The receptor set was obtained from a person aged 18-60 years who received the Ad26.COV2.S COVID-19 vaccine or a placebo.

The J gene is TRBJ2-7, the V gene TRBV27; D is possibly TRBD1 (6 bases). The CDR3 has 14 residues. V was cut by 2 bases and J by 2 bases, with 10 bases left in between. Per germline, CDR1 MNHEY and CDR2 SMNVEV (reference sequence). CDR3 DNA: TGTGCCAGCAGTTTAACCAGGGGCCCCTACGAGCAGTACTTC. This sequence encodes CASSLTRGPYEQYF.

This sequence joins TRBV4-1 and TRBJ2-2, with 10 bases identical to TRBD1. Germline values: CDR1 MGHRA, CDR2 YSYEKL. The trim removed 5 bases at V and 5 bases at J, leaving 8 bases unmatched. The CDR3 covers 16 residues. The CDR3 loop is CASSSRDRGFTGELFF. CDR3 nucleotide sequence: TGCGCCAGCAGCAGCCGGGACAGGGGATTTACCGGGGAGCTGTTTTTT.

The chain uses TRBV5-4 and TRBJ1-5, with 10 positions matching TRBD1. Germline V gives CDR1 SGHNT, CDR2 YYREEE (reference sequence). The V gene end was trimmed by 3 bases and the J gene end by 6 bases; junction bases not matched to a gene: 15. This CDR3 has 18 residues. This CDR3 reads CASSYRWTGGDVSQPQHF. Here the CDR3 DNA reads TGTGCCAGCAGCTACAGATGGACAGGGGGGGACGTAAGTCAGCCCCAGCATTTT. The full variable domain, rest sourced from reference TRBV5-4 and TRBJ1-5, is ETGVTQSPTHLIKTRGQQVTLRCSSQSGHNTVSWYQQALGQGPQFIFQYYREEENGRGNFPPRFSGLQFPNYSSELNVNALELDDSALYLCASSYRWTGGDVSQPQHFGDGTRLSIL.

The gene calls are TRBV9 and TRBJ2-1; a possible D gene is TRBD2 (7 bases). Germline V gene lookup returns CDR1 SGDLS and CDR2 YYNGEE. The CDR3 is made up of 15 amino acids. Trimming removed 0 bases from V and 8 bases from J, with 15 bases in between. The CDR3 protein is CASSVEVGGPYEQFF. For the CDR3, the DNA is TGTGCCAGCAGCGTAGAAGTGGGGGGGCCGTATGAGCAGTTCTTC.

Only a few counts were recorded for this clone. This chain connects TRBV6-5 to TRBJ2-7; no clear D gene. With 8 bases removed from V and 1 base from J, the gap between germline ends came to 12 bases. From germline, CDR1 is MNHEY and CDR2 SVGAGI. The CDR3 spans 13 residues. The CDR3 sequence is CASCPGESYEQYF. CDR3 in DNA: TGTGCCAGCTGCCCCGGCGAATCCTACGAGCAGTACTTC.

This chain connects TRBV6-6 to TRBJ2-2; TRBD1 aligns across 9 bases. Germline CDR1 reads MNHNY; CDR2 reads SVGAGI (reference sequence). V was pared by 5 bases and J by 6 bases, with 7 bases of the junction left unmatched. There are 15 residues in the CDR3. DNA of the CDR3: TGTGCCAGCAGTCAGTGGACAGGGGTATCCGGGGAGCTGTTTTTT. It encodes CASSQWTGVSGELFF.

This clone qualifies as medium-sized (0.01 to 0.1%). This chain joins TRBV6-4 and TRBJ2-2, with D uncertain. The germline V gene encodes CDR1 MRHNA and CDR2 SNTAGT. The ends were cut back, 3 bases at V and 1 base at J, with 9 bases in the middle. This CDR3 region has 15 residues. The CDR3 loop reads CASSDGDLNTGELFF. The CDR3 coding sequence is TGTGCCAGCAGTGATGGCGATCTGAACACCGGGGAGCTGTTTTTT.

This chain uses TRBV28 with TRBJ2-5; 13 nucleotides line up with TRBD2. Germline lookup yields CDR1 MDHEN and CDR2 SYDVKM. Unmatched junction bases numbered 9, after V lost 5 bases and J lost 3 bases. The CDR3 covers 17 residues. DNA of the CDR3: TGTGCCAGCAGTCTCTTACTAGCGGGGGGGCCGGAAGAGACCCAGTACTTC. The encoded protein is CASSLLLAGGPEETQYF.

The chain employs TRBV7-9 and TRBJ2-3; D is unclear. With 0 bases removed from V and 0 bases from J, the gap between germline ends came to 10 bases. Germline-derived CDR1 and CDR2 are SEHNR and FQNEAQ (reference sequence). The CDR3 consists of 16 residues. In nucleotides, the CDR3 is TGTGCCAGCAGCTTAGCGTGGCTATCTAGCACAGATACGCAGTATTTT. Amino acids: CASSLAWLSSTDTQYF. Full variable domain (remainder filled in from reference TRBV7-9 and TRBJ2-3): DTGVSQNPRHKITKRGQNVTFRCDPISEHNRLYWYRQTLGQGPEFLTYFQNEAQLEKSRLLSDRFSAERPKGSFSTLEIQRTEQGDSAMYLCASSLAWLSSTDTQYFGPGTRLTVL.